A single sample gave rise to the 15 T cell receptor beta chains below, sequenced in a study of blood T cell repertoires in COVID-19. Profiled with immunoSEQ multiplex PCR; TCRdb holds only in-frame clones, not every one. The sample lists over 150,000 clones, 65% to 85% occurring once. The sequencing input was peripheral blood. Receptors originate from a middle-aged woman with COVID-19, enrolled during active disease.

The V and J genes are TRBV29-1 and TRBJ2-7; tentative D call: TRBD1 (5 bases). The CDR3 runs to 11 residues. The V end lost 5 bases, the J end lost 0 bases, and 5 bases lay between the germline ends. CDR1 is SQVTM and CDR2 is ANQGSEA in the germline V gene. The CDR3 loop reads CSVQGSYEQYF. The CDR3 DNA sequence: TGCAGCGTTCAGGGCTCCTACGAGCAGTACTTC.

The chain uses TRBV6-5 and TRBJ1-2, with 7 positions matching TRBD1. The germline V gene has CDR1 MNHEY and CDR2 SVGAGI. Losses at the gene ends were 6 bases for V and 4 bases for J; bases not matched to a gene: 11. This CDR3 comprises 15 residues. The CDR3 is CASSGGGRTGYGYTF. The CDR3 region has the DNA TGTGCCAGCAGCGGTGGCGGTCGGACAGGCTATGGCTACACCTTC.

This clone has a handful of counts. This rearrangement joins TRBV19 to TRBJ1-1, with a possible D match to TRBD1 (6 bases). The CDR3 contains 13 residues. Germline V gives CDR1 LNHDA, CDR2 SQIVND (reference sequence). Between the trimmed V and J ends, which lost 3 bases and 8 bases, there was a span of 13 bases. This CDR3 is CASSMGANSEAFF. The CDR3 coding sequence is TGTGCCAGTAGTATGGGGGCCAACTCGGAAGCTTTCTTT.

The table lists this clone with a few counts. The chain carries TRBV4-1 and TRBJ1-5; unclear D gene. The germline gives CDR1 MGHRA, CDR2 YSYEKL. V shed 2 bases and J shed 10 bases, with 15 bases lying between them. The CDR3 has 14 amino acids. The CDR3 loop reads CASSQPAGGFPQHF. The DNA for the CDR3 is TGCGCCAGCAGCCAACCCGCAGGAGGTTTCCCCCAGCATTTT.

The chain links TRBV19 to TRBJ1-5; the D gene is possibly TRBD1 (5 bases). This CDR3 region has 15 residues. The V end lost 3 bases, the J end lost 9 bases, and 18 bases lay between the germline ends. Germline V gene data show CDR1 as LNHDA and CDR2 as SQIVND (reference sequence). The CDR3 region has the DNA TGTGCCAGTAGTATTGCAGGGCGGAATGGAAGGCCCCAGCATTTT. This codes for CASSIAGRNGRPQHF.

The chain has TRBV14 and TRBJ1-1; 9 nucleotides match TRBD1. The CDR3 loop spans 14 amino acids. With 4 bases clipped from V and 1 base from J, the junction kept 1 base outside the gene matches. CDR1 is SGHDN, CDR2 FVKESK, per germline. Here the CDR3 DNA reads TGTGCCAGCAGCCTGACAGGGGGGAACACTGAAGCTTTCTTT. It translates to CASSLTGGNTEAFF.

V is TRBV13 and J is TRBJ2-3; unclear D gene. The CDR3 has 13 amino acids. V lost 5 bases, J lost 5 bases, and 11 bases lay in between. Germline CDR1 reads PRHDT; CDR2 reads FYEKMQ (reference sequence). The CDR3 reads CASSPPGEDTQYF. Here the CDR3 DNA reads TGTGCCAGCAGCCCCCCCGGAGAAGATACGCAGTATTTT.

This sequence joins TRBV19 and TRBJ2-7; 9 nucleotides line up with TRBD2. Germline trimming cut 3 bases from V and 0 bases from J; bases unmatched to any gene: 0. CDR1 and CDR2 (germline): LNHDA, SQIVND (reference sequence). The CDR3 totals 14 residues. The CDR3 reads CASSISGSSYEQYF. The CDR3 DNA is TGTGCCAGTAGTATTAGCGGGAGCTCCTACGAGCAGTACTTC. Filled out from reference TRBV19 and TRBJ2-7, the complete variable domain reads DGGITQSPKYLFRKEGQNVTLSCEQNLNHDAMYWYRQDPGQGLRLIYYSQIVNDFQKGDIAEGYSVSREKKESFPLTVTSAQKNPTAFYLCASSISGSSYEQYFGPGTRLTVT.

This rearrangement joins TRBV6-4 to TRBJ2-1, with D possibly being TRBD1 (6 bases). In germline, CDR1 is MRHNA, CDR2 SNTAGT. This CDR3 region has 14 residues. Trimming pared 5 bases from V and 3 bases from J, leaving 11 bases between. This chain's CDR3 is CASSKDSDYNEQFF. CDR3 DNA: TGTGCCAGCAGTAAGGACAGTGACTACAATGAGCAGTTCTTC.

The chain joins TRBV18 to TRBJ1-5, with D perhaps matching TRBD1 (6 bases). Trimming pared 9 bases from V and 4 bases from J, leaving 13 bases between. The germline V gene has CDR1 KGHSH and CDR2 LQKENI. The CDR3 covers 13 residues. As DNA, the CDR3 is TGTGCCAGTTCCGGAACAGGGAATCAGCCCCAGCATTTT. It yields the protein CASSGTGNQPQHF.

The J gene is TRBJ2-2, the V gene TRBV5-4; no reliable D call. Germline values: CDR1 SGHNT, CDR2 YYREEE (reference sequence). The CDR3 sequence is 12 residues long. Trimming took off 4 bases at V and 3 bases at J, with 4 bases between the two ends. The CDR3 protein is CASSRDTGELFF. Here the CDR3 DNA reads TGTGCCAGCAGCCGCGACACCGGGGAGCTGTTTTTT.

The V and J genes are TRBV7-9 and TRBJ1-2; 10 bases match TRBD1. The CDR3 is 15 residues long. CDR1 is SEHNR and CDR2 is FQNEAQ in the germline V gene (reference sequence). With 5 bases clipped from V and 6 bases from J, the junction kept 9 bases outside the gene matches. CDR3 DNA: TGTGCCAGCAGCGCGACAGGGGGCGCGTTGGATGGCTACACCTTC. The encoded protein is CASSATGGALDGYTF.

As DNA, the CDR3 is TGTGCCAGCAGTGAAGGGACTAGTGGGGCCAACGTCCTGACTTTC. Amino acids: CASSEGTSGANVLTF. The rearrangement links TRBV6-4 to TRBJ2-6; 8 nucleotides match TRBD2. The CDR3 is made up of 15 amino acids. CDR1 and CDR2 from the germline V gene are MRHNA and SNTAGT. The trim removed 3 bases at V and 3 bases at J, leaving 1 base unmatched.

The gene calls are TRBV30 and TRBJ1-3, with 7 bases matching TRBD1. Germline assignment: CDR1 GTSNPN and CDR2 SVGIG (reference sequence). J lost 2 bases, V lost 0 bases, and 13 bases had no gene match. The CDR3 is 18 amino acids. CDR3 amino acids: CAWSVGFLRGPAGNTIYF. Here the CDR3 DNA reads TGTGCCTGGAGTGTCGGCTTCTTAAGGGGGCCTGCTGGAAACACCATATATTTT.

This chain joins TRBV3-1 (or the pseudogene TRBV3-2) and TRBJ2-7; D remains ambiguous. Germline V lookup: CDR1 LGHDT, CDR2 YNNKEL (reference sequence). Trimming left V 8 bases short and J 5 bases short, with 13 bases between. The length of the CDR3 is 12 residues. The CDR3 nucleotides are TGTGCCAGCGGATCGACAACCAACGAGCAGTACTTC. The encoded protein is CASGSTTNEQYF.